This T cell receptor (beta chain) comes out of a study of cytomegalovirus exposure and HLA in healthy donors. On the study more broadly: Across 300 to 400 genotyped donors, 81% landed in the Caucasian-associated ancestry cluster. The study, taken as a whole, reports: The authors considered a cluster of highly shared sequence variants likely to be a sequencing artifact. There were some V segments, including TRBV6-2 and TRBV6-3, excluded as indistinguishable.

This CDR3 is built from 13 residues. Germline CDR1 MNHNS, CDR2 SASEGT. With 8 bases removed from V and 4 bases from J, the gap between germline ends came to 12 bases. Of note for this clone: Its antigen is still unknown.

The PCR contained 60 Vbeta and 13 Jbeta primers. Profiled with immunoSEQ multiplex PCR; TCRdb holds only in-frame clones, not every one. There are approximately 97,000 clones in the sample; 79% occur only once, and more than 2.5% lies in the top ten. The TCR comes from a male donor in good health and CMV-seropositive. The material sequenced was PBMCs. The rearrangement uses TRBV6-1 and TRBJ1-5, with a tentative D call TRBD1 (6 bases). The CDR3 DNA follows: TGTGCCAGCTTCGGGACACTAAATCAGCCCCAGCATTTT. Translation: CASFGTLNQPQHF.